Sequencing of this TCR beta chain was carried out in a study of early T cells in non-severe SARS-CoV-2 infection (dated by TCRdb to about 2021). Describing the broader study: TCR sequencing used bulk RNA from unsorted whole blood, so alpha and beta chains could not be paired.

The study was a case-control design nested within a healthcare worker cohort in London, UK, with weekly nasopharyngeal swab PCR tests and blood sampling. Between 23 and 31 March 2020, the week of the UK lockdown, healthcare workers were enrolled and then followed up weekly for as long as 16 weeks. The library was obtained by 5' RACE. TCRdb shows the sequencer as NextSeq 500. The TCR library protocol attached unique molecular identifiers to individual cDNA molecules to correct for sequencing error and PCR bias. TCR alpha and beta chains were both sequenced, and the abundances of alpha and beta sequences in each sample were closely correlated with each other. Per the original workflow: V gene, J gene and CDR3 annotation of TCR sequences was performed with Decombinator V4. Expanded TCRs were defined as changing significantly between any two time points under a Poisson model with p below 0.0001. Abundances of TCRs were expressed as counts per million after normalisation to the total number of TCRs sequenced in each sample. MAIT TCRs were defined by TRAV1-2 paired with TRAJ12, TRAJ20 or TRAJ33, and iNKT TCRs by TRAV10 paired with TRAJ18. VDJdb, accessed 1 November 2021, was searched for CMV, EBV and SARS-CoV-2 annotated TCRs, with TCRs annotated for multiple antigens excluded. TCRdb trimmed public reads at Q25 via fastp, called clones via MiXCR and kept in-frame beta chains. Each entry merges the rows of one CDR3 protein and shows their most common DNA and genes. These V and J calls rely on TCRdb rather than the paper's analysis. In all, the sample holds tens of thousands of distinct CDR3 sequences, and approximately 5.1% of those were seen once. Roughly 6.3% of the sample goes to the ten largest clones.

Broader findings and caveats from the paper: VDJdb matching was skewed toward anti-spike CD8 responses, so virus-specific expansions were likely underestimated and private and CD4 specificities were missed.

In regard to this clonotype: Its specific antigen is unknown. No base quality values were provided; no much bigger clone lies one nucleotide off.

The CDR3, cysteine through phenylalanine, is 19 amino acids long. This entry keeps only the CDR3 DNA: 57 bases, framed from base 1. Trimming leaves V shorter by 2 bases and J shorter by 0 bases, with the junction holding 12 bases beyond the gene matches. The germline V gene (reference sequence) provides CDR1 LGHDT and CDR2 YNNKEL. The receptor was isolated from an adult who was a healthcare worker with PCR-confirmed SARS-CoV-2 infection or an uninfected control (not recorded which). The chain uses TRBV3-1 and TRBJ2-1; TRBD2 aligns with 8 central bases. The source was whole blood, collected at baseline. The nucleotides read TGTGCCAGCAGCCAAAGCGGGAGTGCCAGGCGGGACTCCTACAATGAGCAGTTCTTC. Its protein is CASSQSGSARRDSYNEQFF.